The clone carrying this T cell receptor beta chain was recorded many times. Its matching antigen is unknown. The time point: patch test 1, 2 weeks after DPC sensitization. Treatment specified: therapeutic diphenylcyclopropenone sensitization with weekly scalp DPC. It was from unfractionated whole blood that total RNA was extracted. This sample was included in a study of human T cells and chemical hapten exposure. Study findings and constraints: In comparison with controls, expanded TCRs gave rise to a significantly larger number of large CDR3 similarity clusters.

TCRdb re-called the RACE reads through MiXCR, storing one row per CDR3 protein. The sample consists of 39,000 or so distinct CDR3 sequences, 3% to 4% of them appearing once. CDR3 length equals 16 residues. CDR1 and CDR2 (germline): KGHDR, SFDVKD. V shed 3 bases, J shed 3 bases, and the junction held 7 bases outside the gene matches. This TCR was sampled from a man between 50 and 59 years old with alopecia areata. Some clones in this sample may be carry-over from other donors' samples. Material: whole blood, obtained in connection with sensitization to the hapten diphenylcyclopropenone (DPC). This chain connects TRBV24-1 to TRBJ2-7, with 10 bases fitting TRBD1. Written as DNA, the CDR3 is TGTGCCACCAGTGATCCCGGGACAGGGGTCGGCTACGAGCAGTACTTC. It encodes CATSDPGTGVGYEQYF.